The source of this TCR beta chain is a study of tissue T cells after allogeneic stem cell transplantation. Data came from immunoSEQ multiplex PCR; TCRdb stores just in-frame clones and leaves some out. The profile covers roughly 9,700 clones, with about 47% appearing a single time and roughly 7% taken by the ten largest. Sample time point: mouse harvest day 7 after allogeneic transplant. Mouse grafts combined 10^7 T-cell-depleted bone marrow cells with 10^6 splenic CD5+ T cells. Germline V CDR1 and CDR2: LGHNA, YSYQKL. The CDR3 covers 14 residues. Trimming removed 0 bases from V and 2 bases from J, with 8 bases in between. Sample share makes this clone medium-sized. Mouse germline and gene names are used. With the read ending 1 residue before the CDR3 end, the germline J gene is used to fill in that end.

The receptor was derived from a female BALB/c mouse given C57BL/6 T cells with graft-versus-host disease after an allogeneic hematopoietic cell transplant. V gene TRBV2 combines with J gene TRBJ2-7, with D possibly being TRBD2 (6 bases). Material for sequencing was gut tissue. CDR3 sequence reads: CASSQDAGAYEQYF. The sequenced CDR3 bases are TGTGCCAGCAGCCAAGACGCTGGGGCCTATGAACAGTAC.